This note documents a single T cell receptor beta chain sequence. There is no known antigen for this receptor. The record has no base qualities; no much larger clone is one base away. The data were taken from a study of blood T cell repertoires in COVID-19 (dated by TCRdb to the early 2020s). In terms of the full investigation: Samples from collaborators originated in the United States, Italy and Spain and spanned both the acute and convalescent phases of COVID-19. The prospective study material was composed of cDNA or gDNA derived from T cells, B-cell-depleted T cells, or PBMCs. The dataset comprised deeply sampled blood TCRbeta repertoires from subjects exposed to, actively infected with, or recovered from COVID-19. A freely available public database, intended as a resource for researchers studying the immune response to SARS-CoV-2, is where the repertoires were released. The samples were drawn from two sources: the first 160 participants of the ongoing ImmuneRACE study, and over 950 subjects contributed by 6 global collaborators. Sample metadata almost always included a de-identified subject ID, COVID-19 status, age in years and sex. HLA class I and class II types, where available, came from metadata supplied by the sample provider rather than from assay-based typing.

Participants in the prospective study were aged about 18 to 100 years, lived in over 20 United States geographic areas, and enrolled through a virtual design. To assign participants to cohorts, the prospective study relied on clinical history that participants themselves reported in a screening survey and a study questionnaire. Recovered participants in ImmuneRACE Cohort 3 were defined by two consecutive negative NP/OP PCR tests, clearance by a healthcare professional, or resolution of symptoms. In the prospective study, mobile phlebotomists collected whole blood, serum and a nasopharyngeal or oropharyngeal swab from each participant. Over a roughly two-month period, participants in the prospective study had the option of providing additional blood draws and questionnaires. Before DNA extraction, prospective study blood samples were shipped either frozen or at room temperature. Findings and caveats that apply to the study as a whole: Clinical and demographic metadata were provided uncurated, with the amount varying by source and participant.

Based on the germline V gene, the CDR1 and CDR2 sequences are SGHAT and FQNNGV. The CDR3 runs 14 amino acids, cysteine and phenylalanine included. Only the CDR3 region is kept as DNA, spanning 42 bases read in frame from base 1. The junction shows trimming of 6 bases on V and 7 bases on J, plus 15 bases between the germline ends. TCRbeta CDR3 regions were amplified from genomic DNA using the immunoSEQ Assay, a bias-controlled multiplex PCR. Regarding the original processing steps: Nucleated cell counts per sample were estimated from amplification of reference gene primers within the assay. To quantify the absolute abundance of each unique TCRbeta CDR3 rearrangement, sequence reads were collapsed and filtered. Productive Simpson clonality was computed per sample as the square root of Simpson's diversity index over productive rearrangements. Imported from immuneACCESS, the table was reduced by TCRdb to in-frame sequences with V and J called. These copies leave out some clones; in studies compared against another copy, an unresolved V gene accounts for under half, and the cause of the remainder is not known. V, J and clone size are taken as reported in that table, and D and trimming were inferred from the DNA itself. The sample table lists hundreds of thousands of clones, 70% to 90% of them with a count of one. Jointly, the top ten make up roughly a sixth of the sample.

The source material was PBMCs or T cells enriched from blood (not recorded which). The sequence was collected from a young man who had recovered from COVID-19. The V and J segments used are TRBV11-2 and TRBJ2-2; the best D guess is TRBD1, with 5 bases matching. This receptor carries the CDR3 CASRGAWSGGELFF. In nucleotide form, the sequence is TGTGCCAGCAGAGGGGCCTGGAGTGGCGGGGAGCTGTTTTTT.